The 21 T cell receptor beta chains given below trace back to one sample, sequenced in a study of shared clonotypes between healthy human individuals. Naive CD8 populations comprised CD45RO-negative cells positively selected for CCR7, excluding terminally differentiated effector memory CD45RA+ cells. The data were produced by immunoSEQ multiplex PCR, yet TCRdb's version contains in-frame clones alone and is incomplete. Of more than 550,000 clones in the sample, 92% were seen once. The sample was naive CD8+ T cells sorted from blood. Receptors originate from a man aged 25 to 40 in good health.

The table lists this clone with a few counts. The rearrangement uses TRBV5-4 and TRBJ1-2, with 8 positions matching TRBD1. Germline V gene data show CDR1 as SGHNT and CDR2 as YYREEE (reference sequence). This CDR3 has 13 amino acids. Unmatched junction bases numbered 1, after V lost 0 bases and J lost 6 bases. Written as DNA, the CDR3 is TGTGCCAGCAGCTTGGTGACAGGGGATGGCTACACCTTC. Its translation is CASSLVTGDGYTF.

This CDR3 is CASSFTKSGRHTGELFF. The CDR3 bases are TGTGCCAGCAGCTTCACGAAGAGCGGGAGGCATACCGGGGAGCTGTTTTTT. The chain employs TRBV28 and TRBJ2-2; TRBD2 matches at 9 bases. The germline V gene has CDR1 MDHEN and CDR2 SYDVKM. This CDR3 region has 17 residues. V shed 6 bases and J 5 bases; nucleotides not matched to a gene: 13. Using reference TRBV28 and TRBJ2-2 for the parts outside the CDR3, the full variable domain is DVKVTQSSRYLVKRTGEKVFLECVQDMDHENMFWYRQDPGLGLRLIYFSYDVKMKEKGDIPEGYSVSREKKERFSLILESASTNQTSMYLCASSFTKSGRHTGELFFGEGSRLTVL.

CDR3 protein: CAWRGIGTSRVGELFF. The CDR3 coding sequence is TGTGCCTGGAGAGGGATTGGGACTAGTCGGGTCGGGGAGCTGTTTTTT. The chain joins TRBV30 to TRBJ2-2, with 8 bases lining up with TRBD2. This CDR3 is 16 amino acids long. J was trimmed by 7 bases and V by 3 bases; bases with no gene match: 13. Germline-derived CDR1 and CDR2 are GTSNPN and SVGIG (reference sequence).

The rearrangement links TRBV10-3 to TRBJ1-3; D unclear. From germline, CDR1 is ENHRY and CDR2 SYGVKD. CDR3 size: 13 residues. The V gene lost 3 bases and the J gene lost 13 bases, with 16 bases spanning the gap. Written as DNA, the CDR3 is TGTGCCATCAGTGATGATTCCCGTAGATCGATATATTTT. This translates into CAISDDSRRSIYF.

The chain has TRBV19 and TRBJ2-1; the match to TRBD2 covers 7 bases. Germline loops: CDR1 LNHDA, CDR2 SQIVND (reference sequence). With V trimmed by 7 bases and J by 0 bases, 12 bases remained unmatched. The CDR3 is 17 amino acids. The CDR3: CASTPAGGSPSYNEQFF. CDR3 DNA sequence: TGTGCCAGTACCCCCGCTGGCGGGAGTCCCTCCTACAATGAGCAGTTCTTC.

This sequence joins TRBV30 and TRBJ1-4, with unresolved D. Trimming pared 3 bases from V and 0 bases from J, leaving 8 bases between. CDR3 length: 14 residues. CDR1 is GTSNPN, CDR2 SVGIG, per germline (reference sequence). CDR3 residues: CAWSLTATNEKLFF. Written as DNA, the CDR3 is TGTGCCTGGAGCCTTACAGCAACTAATGAAAAACTGTTTTTT.

This clone was detected only once. The CDR3 nucleotides are TGCGCCAGCAGTGAAGGGACTTCACTAATTCAGTACTTC. Translation: CASSEGTSLIQYF. V usage is TRBV10-1 and J usage is TRBJ2-7, with D possibly TRBD2 on 6 matching bases. Trimming removed 3 bases at V and 10 bases at J, with 16 bases between. Germline V gene data show CDR1 as WNHNN and CDR2 as SYGVQD (reference sequence). This CDR3 spans 13 amino acids.

The rearrangement links TRBV10-3 to TRBJ2-7; D remains unclear. The V end lost 3 bases, the J end lost 0 bases, and 15 bases lay between the germline ends. In germline, CDR1 is ENHRY, CDR2 SYGVKD. This CDR3 has 16 amino acids. CDR3 region: CAISDINGGVSYEQYF. For the CDR3, the DNA is TGTGCCATCAGTGACATAAACGGCGGTGTCTCCTACGAGCAGTACTTC.

The CDR3 region is CASSYRGGYEQYF. CDR3 nucleotides: TGTGCCAGTAGCTACAGGGGAGGCTACGAGCAGTACTTC. This sequence joins TRBV19 and TRBJ2-7, with a tentative D call TRBD1 (7 bases). Per the germline V gene, CDR1 is LNHDA and CDR2 is SQIVND (reference sequence). This CDR3 contains 13 residues. The V end lost 6 bases, the J end lost 3 bases, and 12 bases lay between the germline ends.

DNA of the CDR3: TGTGCCAGCAGCCAGTGGGGACTGTCCTACGAGCAGTACTTC. Its protein product is CASSQWGLSYEQYF. J is TRBJ2-7 and V is TRBV14, with a tentative D call TRBD2 (6 bases). CDR1 SGHDN and CDR2 FVKESK come from the germline V gene. V dropped 3 bases and J dropped 1 base, with 10 bases sitting between them. CDR3 size: 14 residues. Combining the CDR3 with reference TRBV14 and TRBJ2-7 gives the whole variable domain EAGVTQFPSHSVIEKGQTVTLRCDPISGHDNLYWYRRVMGKEIKFLLHFVKESKQDESGMPNNRFLAERTGGTYSTLKVQPAELEDSGVYFCASSQWGLSYEQYFGPGTRLTVT.

This rearrangement joins TRBV18 to TRBJ1-2; 7 bases map to TRBD1. The CDR3 length is 16 residues. The V segment lost 8 bases and the J segment 3 bases; nucleotides outside the gene matches: 15. Germline CDR1 and CDR2: KGHSH and LQKENI. The CDR3, as DNA: TGTGCCAGCCAGCCGGCCCGGACAGGAGTAGACTATGGCTACACCTTC. The encoded protein is CASQPARTGVDYGYTF.

This rearrangement joins TRBV7-9 to TRBJ2-5; D tentatively reads TRBD1 or TRBD2 (5 bases each). The CDR3 extends over 16 amino acids. CDR1 is SEHNR and CDR2 is FQNEAQ in the germline V gene (reference sequence). V lost 7 bases and J lost 1, with 19 bases in between. Here the CDR3 reads CASKHNPGRSQETQYF. Written as DNA, the CDR3 is TGTGCCAGCAAACACAATCCGGGACGATCCCAAGAGACCCAGTACTTC.

V usage is TRBV25-1 and J usage is TRBJ1-1, with a possible D match to TRBD1 (5 bases). Germline V CDR1 and CDR2: MGHDK, SYGVNS. This CDR3 is 14 amino acids long. Trimming stripped 1 base from V and 7 bases from J, with 13 bases between. CDR3 loop: CASSEWGEQHEAFF. DNA for the CDR3: TGTGCCAGCAGTGAATGGGGGGAGCAGCATGAAGCTTTCTTT.

V is TRBV28 and J is TRBJ2-2; D is unclear. The CDR3 has 17 amino acids. Per germline, CDR1 MDHEN and CDR2 SYDVKM. V gave up 0 bases and J gave up 3 bases, with 14 bases separating them. The CDR3 region is CASSLWGDIGDTGELFF. CDR3 DNA: TGTGCCAGCAGTTTATGGGGTGACATAGGCGACACCGGGGAGCTGTTTTTT.

The V gene is TRBV19, the J gene TRBJ2-7; D is perhaps TRBD1 (5 bases). The V and J ends lost 6 bases and 4 bases respectively, with 16 bases between them. The CDR3 is 14 amino acids. CDR1 and CDR2 (germline): LNHDA, SQIVND (reference sequence). CDR3 sequence (DNA): TGTGCCAGTAGCCAGTATTTGGGGCCGTACGAGCAGTACTTC. Its protein product is CASSQYLGPYEQYF.

The V call is TRBV7-2, the J call TRBJ1-2; D gene uncertain. The CDR3 runs to 15 residues. Germline V CDR1 and CDR2: SGHTA, FQGNSA. V was cut by 2 bases and J by 0 bases, with 10 bases left in between. The CDR3 region has the DNA TGTGCCAGCAGCTTAAGGCCGGTTACTAACTATGGCTACACCTTC. Amino acid sequence: CASSLRPVTNYGYTF.

CDR3 coding DNA: TGTGCCAGCAGCTTAGACGAGGGGTACGGGAGGGCGAGGAATGAGCAGTTCTTC. Protein sequence: CASSLDEGYGRARNEQFF. The V call is TRBV11-2, the J call TRBJ2-1; 8 bases align to TRBD2. The junction had 14 bases not matched to a gene; V was cut back by 0 bases and J by 7 bases. The CDR3 sequence is 18 residues long. Per germline, CDR1 SGHAT and CDR2 FQNNGV.

The J gene is TRBJ2-7, the V gene TRBV19; D unresolved. The germline V gene has CDR1 LNHDA and CDR2 SQIVND (reference sequence). This CDR3 contains 12 residues. Trimming stripped 4 bases from V and 0 bases from J, with 4 bases between. The CDR3: CASSTFSYEQYF. CDR3 sequence (DNA): TGTGCCAGTAGTACATTCTCCTACGAGCAGTACTTC. The full variable domain, rest sourced from reference TRBV19 and TRBJ2-7, is DGGITQSPKYLFRKEGQNVTLSCEQNLNHDAMYWYRQDPGQGLRLIYYSQIVNDFQKGDIAEGYSVSREKKESFPLTVTSAQKNPTAFYLCASSTFSYEQYFGPGTRLTVT.

Worth noting for this clone: Other DNA sequences in this sample translate to the same CDR3. CDR3 region: CASSVAGLGTYEQYF. The CDR3 coding sequence is TGTGCCAGCAGCGTAGCGGGACTAGGCACCTACGAGCAGTACTTC. V gene TRBV9 combines with J gene TRBJ2-7, with TRBD2 identical over 8 bases. Looked up from germline, CDR1 is SGDLS and CDR2 is YYNGEE. The V and J ends lost 0 bases and 2 bases, in that order; junction bases with no gene match: 4. The CDR3 consists of 15 residues.

V usage is TRBV10-3 and J usage is TRBJ2-7, with TRBD1 as a possible D gene (6 bases). The germline V and J ends were trimmed by 3 bases and 1 base, with 16 bases remaining between them. The CDR3 length is 16 residues. Germline V gene sequence: CDR1 ENHRY, CDR2 SYGVKD. The chain's CDR3 is CAISDPPGDNSYEQYF. Written as DNA, the CDR3 is TGTGCCATCAGTGACCCACCAGGGGACAATTCCTACGAGCAGTACTTC.

The rearrangement uses TRBV7-8 and TRBJ2-6, with a tentative D call TRBD2 (5 bases). V was clipped by 4 bases and J by 3 bases, with 10 bases between them. Germline lookup yields CDR1 SGHVS and CDR2 FQNEAQ. This CDR3 has 15 amino acids. CDR3 residues: CASSSEGGGANVLTF. CDR3 nucleotide sequence: TGTGCCAGCAGCTCAGAAGGAGGTGGGGCCAACGTCCTGACTTTC.